This T cell receptor (beta chain) was recovered during a study of shared clonotypes between healthy human individuals. Germline CDR1 is MDHEN and CDR2 is SYDVKM. V lost 6 bases to trimming and J lost 7 bases; unmatched junction nucleotides: 18. The CDR3 runs to 17 residues. The table came from immunoSEQ multiplex PCR; TCRdb's copy has only in-frame clones and leaves some out. The sample has over 1.4 million clones, approximately 97% seen once. The chain is built from TRBV28 and TRBJ2-7; 10 bases are a match to TRBD1. The receptor comes from a man in his thirties or forties in good health. The specimen was naive CD4+ T cells sorted from blood. Documented subset: CD45RA+ positively selected. Here the CDR3 reads CASRTRPRRTGGREQYF. The CDR3 DNA follows: TGTGCCAGCAGAACCAGGCCCCGGCGGACAGGGGGACGGGAGCAGTACTTC.